This TCR beta chain was found in a study of T cell changes during pregnancy in multiple sclerosis. The V gene's germline CDR1 is SGHTS and CDR2 YDEGEE. V dropped 4 bases and J dropped 9 bases, with 16 bases sitting between them. The CDR3 totals 14 residues. Sequencing was performed with immunoSEQ multiplex PCR; in TCRdb, only in-frame clones are kept and a portion is missing. The profile covers tens of thousands of clones, with roughly 92% appearing a single time and about 2% taken by the ten largest. V and J are TRBV5-8 and TRBJ1-4, with D possibly being TRBD1 (6 bases). The sequence was collected from a female donor with multiple sclerosis, enrolled in a pregnancy study. The sample was peripheral blood, taken after pregnancy. CDR3 sequence: CASSPRDTRKKLFF. CDR3 in DNA: TGTGCCAGCAGCCCACGGGACACTAGGAAAAAACTGTTTTTT.